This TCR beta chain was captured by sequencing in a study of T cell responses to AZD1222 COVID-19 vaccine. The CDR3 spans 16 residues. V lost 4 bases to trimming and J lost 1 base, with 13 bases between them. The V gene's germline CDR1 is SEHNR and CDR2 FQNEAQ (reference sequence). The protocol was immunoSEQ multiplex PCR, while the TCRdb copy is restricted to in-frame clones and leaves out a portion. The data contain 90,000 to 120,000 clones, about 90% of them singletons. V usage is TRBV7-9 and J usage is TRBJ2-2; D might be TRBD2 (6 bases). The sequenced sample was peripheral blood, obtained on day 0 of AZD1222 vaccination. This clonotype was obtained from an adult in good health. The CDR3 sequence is CASSWNSGMNTGELFF. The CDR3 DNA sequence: TGTGCCAGCAGCTGGAATAGCGGTATGAACACCGGGGAGCTGTTTTTT.